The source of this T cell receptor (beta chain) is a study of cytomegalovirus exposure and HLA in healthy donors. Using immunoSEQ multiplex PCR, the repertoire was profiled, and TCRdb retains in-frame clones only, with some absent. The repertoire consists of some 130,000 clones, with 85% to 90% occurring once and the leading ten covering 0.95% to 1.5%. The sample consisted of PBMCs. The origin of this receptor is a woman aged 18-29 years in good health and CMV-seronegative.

The CDR3, as DNA: TGTGCCAGCAGCGTAGAGGCAGGCCAAGAGACCCAGTACTTC. Amino acids: CASSVEAGQETQYF. The chain links TRBV9 to TRBJ2-5; no definite D call. The germline V gene encodes CDR1 SGDLS and CDR2 YYNGEE. The germline V and J ends were trimmed by 0 bases and 1 base, with 7 bases remaining between them. This CDR3 spans 14 amino acids.